Listed below are T cell receptor beta chains from one sample, sequenced in a study of blood T cell repertoires in COVID-19. Here immunoSEQ multiplex PCR was the method, and the copy in TCRdb shows in-frame clones only, minus some. The sample yields around 240,000 clones, roughly 86% seen once. Sequenced: PBMCs or T cells enriched from blood (not recorded which). The source is a woman aged 45 to 65 who had recovered from COVID-19. Both conserved end residues are part of each CDR3. Each record gives: D gene, clone size, J gene, V gene, CDR3 protein, CDR3 DNA. A D gene is named only where the DNA matches it firmly. Where a row states a size, it is once, few, many or the class of an expanded clone; other rows omit it.

>TRBD1|few|TRBJ1-2|TRBV20-1
CSASGQGPNYGYTF
TGCAGTGCTAGTGGACAGGGACCGAACTATGGCTACACCTTC
>TRBD1|few|TRBJ1-1|TRBV6-4
CASSPQGGTEAFF
TGTGCCAGCAGTCCCCAGGGGGGCACTGAAGCTTTCTTT
>TRBD1|NA|TRBJ1-2|TRBV6-5
CASSYQTGAGYGYTF
TGTGCCAGCAGTTACCAGACAGGGGCGGGCTATGGCTACACCTTC
>TRBD1|NA|TRBJ2-6|TRBV7-2
CASSFRRDRGANVLTF
TGTGCCAGCAGCTTTCGGCGGGACAGGGGAGCCAACGTCCTGACTTTC
>NA|NA|TRBJ2-3|TRBV28
CASSNFRETDTQYF
TGTGCCAGCAGTAACTTCCGGGAGACAGATACGCAGTATTTT
>NA|NA|TRBJ1-5|TRBV18
CASSPQGTVQPQHF
TGTGCCAGCTCACCTCAGGGGACGGTTCAGCCCCAGCATTTT
>NA|NA|TRBJ2-3|TRBV19
CASRLSGDTQYF
TGTGCCAGTAGACTCAGCGGGGATACGCAGTATTTT
>TRBD1|NA|TRBJ1-1|TRBV12-5
CASGHSPTGWTEAFF
TGTGCTAGTGGTCATTCCCCGACAGGGTGGACTGAAGCTTTCTTT
>TRBD1|NA|TRBJ1-5|TRBV27
CASSYRGLGYSNQPQHF
TGTGCCAGCAGTTACAGGGGGCTGGGATATAGCAATCAGCCCCAGCATTTT
>TRBD2|NA|TRBJ2-3|TRBV6-5
CASSYRLAGGLDTQYF
TGTGCCAGCAGTTATCGACTAGCGGGGGGGCTAGATACGCAGTATTTT
>NA|NA|TRBJ2-3|TRBV4-3
CASSQLLPRRTDTQYF
TGCGCCAGCAGCCAACTCCTACCGAGGCGCACAGATACGCAGTATTTT
>TRBD1|NA|TRBJ2-5|TRBV6-5
CASRGTGKETQYF
TGTGCCAGCAGGGGGACAGGGAAAGAGACCCAGTACTTC
>NA|once|TRBJ1-2|TRBV7-2
CASRPLGANYGYTF
TGTGCCAGCAGGCCTCTAGGCGCTAACTATGGCTACACCTTC
>TRBD2|NA|TRBJ2-2|TRBV9
CASSVAPGWGLVNTGELFF
TGTGCCAGCAGCGTAGCCCCGGGTTGGGGACTAGTAAACACCGGGGAGCTGTTTTTT
>NA|NA|TRBJ2-5|TRBV5-1
CASSRGDSQETQYF
TGCGCCAGCAGCAGAGGAGACAGCCAAGAGACCCAGTACTTC
>NA|NA|TRBJ1-1|TRBV4-1
CASSKQENTEAFF
TGCGCCAGCAGCAAACAGGAGAACACTGAAGCTTTCTTT
>TRBD1|NA|TRBJ2-1|TRBV5-5
CASSLDRGEYNEQFF
TGTGCCAGCAGCTTGGACAGGGGTGAATACAATGAGCAGTTCTTC
>NA|NA|TRBJ2-5|TRBV13
CASSLGTGVLETQYF
TGTGCCAGCAGCTTAGGGACCGGAGTCTTGGAGACCCAGTACTTC
>TRBD1|NA|TRBJ1-2|TRBV3-1/TRBV3-2
CASSQDPSRGNGYTF
TGTGCCAGCAGCCAAGATCCCAGCAGGGGGAATGGCTACACCTTC
>NA|NA|TRBJ1-1|TRBV30
CAWSELERAFF
TGTGCCTGGAGTGAGTTGGAGCGAGCTTTCTTT
>NA|NA|TRBJ2-1|TRBV4-3
CASSQEFSGRQGNEQFF
TGCGCCAGCAGCCAAGAGTTCAGCGGGAGACAGGGCAATGAGCAGTTCTTC
>TRBD1|NA|TRBJ1-5|TRBV19
CASSKQGTGNQPQHF
TGTGCCAGTAGCAAACAGGGGACCGGGAATCAGCCCCAGCATTTT
>NA|NA|TRBJ2-3|TRBV5-1
CASSLFGAEGTDTQYF
TGCGCCAGCAGCTTGTTTGGAGCGGAGGGCACAGATACGCAGTATTTT
>NA|NA|TRBJ1-2|TRBV27
CASSLQSSDSLGYTF
TGTGCCAGCAGTTTGCAATCCTCGGACAGCCTGGGCTACACCTTC
>NA|NA|TRBJ1-6|TRBV3-1/TRBV3-2
CASSQYAGNSPLHF
TGTGCCAGCAGCCAATACGCAGGAAATTCACCCCTCCACTTT
>TRBD1|NA|TRBJ1-5|TRBV2
CGSTRDSNQPQHF
TGTGGAAGCACCCGGGACAGTAATCAGCCCCAGCATTTT
>NA|NA|TRBJ2-7|TRBV9
CASSVERGPGTEAYEQYF
TGTGCCAGCAGCGTAGAGAGGGGACCCGGGACTGAGGCCTACGAGCAGTACTTC
>TRBD2|NA|TRBJ2-5|TRBV11-3
CASSSWTSSVETQYF
TGTGCCAGCAGCTCGTGGACTAGTAGTGTGGAGACCCAGTACTTC
>NA|NA|TRBJ1-1|TRBV6-5
CASSYSLNTEAFF
TGTGCCAGCAGTTATAGTCTGAACACTGAAGCTTTCTTT
>NA|NA|TRBJ1-3|TRBV5-1
CASSLSGIENTIYF
TGCGCCAGCAGCTTGTCAGGGATAGAAAACACCATATATTTT
>NA|NA|TRBJ1-3|TRBV19
CASSINSGTWGNTIYF
TGTGCCAGTAGTATCAATTCCGGGACTTGGGGAAACACCATATATTTT
>NA|NA|TRBJ2-5|TRBV7-9
CASSLDSGYQETQYF
TGTGCCAGCAGCTTAGATTCCGGGTACCAAGAGACCCAGTACTTC
>TRBD2|once|TRBJ2-1|TRBV6-2/TRBV6-3
CASSYSLLLAGVRGGEQFF
TGTGCCAGCAGTTACTCCCTACTGTTAGCGGGAGTCAGGGGTGGTGAGCAGTTCTTC
>NA|few|TRBJ2-5|TRBV6-5
CASSYRGETQYF
TGTGCCAGCAGTTACAGGGGAGAGACCCAGTACTTC
>NA|NA|TRBJ1-5|TRBV11-2
CASSRGGQYNQPQHF
TGTGCCAGCAGCCGGGGTGGGCAGTACAATCAGCCCCAGCATTTT
>TRBD1|NA|TRBJ1-2|TRBV28
CASSQGADYGYTF
TGTGCCAGCAGCCAGGGGGCCGACTATGGCTACACCTTC
>NA|NA|TRBJ2-7|TRBV6-2/TRBV6-3
CASSPGFEQYF
TGTGCCAGCAGTCCAGGGTTTGAGCAGTACTTC
>NA|once|TRBJ1-6|TRBV4-3
CASSQGGSPLHF
TGCGCCAGCAGCCAAGGGGGCTCACCCCTCCACTTT
>NA|once|TRBJ2-5|TRBV18
CASSPNLGQQGAQYF
TGTGCCAGCTCACCTAATCTCGGACAGCAAGGGGCCCAGTACTTC
>NA|NA|TRBJ1-2|TRBV2
CASSADSFRGYTF
TGTGCCAGCAGCGCCGACAGCTTTAGGGGCTACACCTTC
>TRBD1|NA|TRBJ1-1|TRBV18
CASSLGQGLNTEAFF
TGTGCCAGCTCCCTCGGACAGGGATTGAACACTGAAGCTTTCTTT
>TRBD1|NA|TRBJ2-7|TRBV5-1
CASRRDRGFDEQYF
TGCGCCAGCCGCCGGGACAGGGGTTTCGACGAGCAGTACTTC
>NA|NA|TRBJ1-5|TRBV27
CASSLRGSEDQPQHF
TGTGCCAGCAGTTTACGGGGGAGCGAGGATCAGCCCCAGCATTTT
>TRBD1|NA|TRBJ2-6|TRBV13
CASSSLQGAVPGANVLTF
TGTGCCAGCAGCTCGCTACAGGGGGCCGTTCCTGGGGCCAACGTCCTGACTTTC
>NA|NA|TRBJ2-7|TRBV28
CASSFGLPYEQYF
TGTGCCAGCAGTTTTGGTCTACCCTACGAGCAGTACTTC
>NA|few|TRBJ1-5|TRBV27
CASSSLRGGNQPQHF
TGTGCCAGCAGTTCCCTCAGGGGCGGGAATCAGCCCCAGCATTTT
>TRBD1|NA|TRBJ1-5|TRBV7-9
CASSPATGTDNQPQHF
TGTGCCAGCAGCCCAGCCACCGGGACAGACAATCAGCCCCAGCATTTT
>NA|NA|TRBJ1-4|TRBV9
CASSPRGGGATNEKLFF
TGTGCCAGCAGCCCACGAGGGGGGGGAGCAACTAATGAAAAACTGTTTTTT
>TRBD1|NA|TRBJ1-2|TRBV5-5
CASSLEGTGVNYGYTF
TGTGCCAGCAGCTTGGAAGGAACAGGGGTTAACTATGGCTACACCTTC
>NA|NA|TRBJ1-2|TRBV5-4
CASSPTRESYGYTF
TGTGCCAGCAGCCCGACACGGGAAAGCTATGGCTACACCTTC
>TRBD2|NA|TRBJ2-3|TRBV5-1
CASSPGLASDTQYF
TGCGCCAGCAGCCCGGGACTAGCTTCTGATACGCAGTATTTT
>NA|NA|TRBJ1-5|TRBV4-1
CASRGLGVGQPQHF
TGCGCCAGCAGGGGGTTGGGAGTCGGGCAGCCCCAGCATTTT